A single sample is the source of the 5 T cell receptor beta chains below, sequenced in a study of OX40 agonist ivuxolimab in advanced cancers. Only in-frame clones appear in the TCRdb table, and some are missing; sequencing was by immunoSEQ multiplex PCR. The sample carries around 39,000 clones, approximately 79% recorded once. The sequenced sample was CD4+ or CD8+ T cells sorted from blood, obtained in a trial of the OX40 agonist ivuxolimab. Receptor source: an adult with an advanced solid tumor such as melanoma, head and neck, liver or kidney cancer.

This chain uses TRBV5-6 with TRBJ2-1; D gene unclear. The length of the CDR3 is 15 residues. Germline values: CDR1 SGHDT, CDR2 YYEEEE. V lost 4 bases to trimming and J lost 4 bases, with 15 bases between them. DNA for the CDR3: TGTGCCAGCAGCCGCCTCAGGCAGTCATACAATGAGCAGTTCTTC. Protein: CASSRLRQSYNEQFF. Full variable domain (rest looked up from reference TRBV5-6 and TRBJ2-1): DAGVTQSPTHLIKTRGQQVTLRCSPKSGHDTVSWYQQALGQGPQFIFQYYEEEERQRGNFPDRFSGHQFPNYSSELNVNALLLGDSALYLCASSRLRQSYNEQFFGPGTRLTVL.

This sequence joins TRBV21-1 and TRBJ2-3. TRBV21-1 counts as a pseudogene. This CDR3 has 16 residues. In DNA, the CDR3 is TGTGCCAGCAGCCTACGGGACCTTAAATTCACAGATACGCAGTATTTT. Its translation is CASSLRDLKFTDTQYF.

The rearrangement joins TRBV12-5 to TRBJ1-1; 8 nucleotides agree with TRBD1. Germline V gene sequence: CDR1 LGHNT, CDR2 FRNRAP. V gave up 6 bases and J gave up 1 base; unmatched junction bases: 4. The CDR3 consists of 14 residues. CDR3 in amino acids: CASGTGQGNTEAFF. The CDR3 DNA reads TGTGCTAGTGGAACCGGACAGGGGAACACTGAAGCTTTCTTT.

This clone was recorded once. The chain carries TRBV12-2 and TRBJ1-5; the table's TRBD1 call for D was not verified on the DNA. TRBV12-2 is a known pseudogene. The CDR3 is made up of 17 amino acids. CDR3 amino acids: CASRLPTDRGGNQPQHF. The CDR3 DNA sequence: TGTGCAAGTCGCTTACCCACTGACAGGGGAGGTAATCAGCCCCAGCATTTT.

This rearrangement joins TRBV5-5 to TRBJ1-4; D perhaps matches TRBD1 (6 bases). V lost 2 bases to trimming and J lost 5 bases, with 10 bases between them. The CDR3 is made up of 14 amino acids. The V gene's germline CDR1 is SGHKS and CDR2 YYEKEE (reference sequence). The CDR3 is CASSFWGGNEKLFF. CDR3 nucleotides: TGTGCCAGCAGCTTCTGGGGGGGCAATGAAAAACTGTTTTTT.